Below, 13 T cell receptor beta chains from the same sample are listed, as sequenced in a study of radiation and T cells in renal cell carcinoma. Time point noted: blood 2 weeks post-SBRT. Treatment in this sample: 15 Gy SBRT to primary tumor, nephrectomy 4 weeks later. TCRdb's table, derived via immunoSEQ multiplex PCR, lists solely in-frame clones and lacks some. The sample includes approximately 75,000 clones, over 80% of them seen just once. The source material was blood, sampled from a patient whose treatment included radiotherapy and nephrectomy. These receptor sequences come from a man between 60 and 75 years old with renal cell carcinoma.

This clone was observed a single time. The identical CDR3 is also encoded by other nucleotide sequences in the sample. The gene calls are TRBV5-1 and TRBJ1-4, with a tentative D call TRBD1 (5 bases). The CDR3 is made up of 15 amino acids. The germline V gene encodes CDR1 SGHRS and CDR2 YFSETQ. Trimming stripped 0 bases from V and 7 bases from J, with 13 bases between. CDR3 coding DNA: TGCGCCAGCAGCTTGGTTGACGGGGGGAGTGAAAAACTGTTTTTT. This translates into CASSLVDGGSEKLFF.

The gene calls are TRBV4-1 and TRBJ2-1, with TRBD2 matching over 7 bases. The CDR3 consists of 16 residues. Unmatched junction bases numbered 14, after V lost 4 bases and J lost 8 bases. CDR1 and CDR2 from the germline V gene are MGHRA and YSYEKL. The CDR3 DNA is TGCGCCAGCAGCCCCGATCCGGGAGGCCCGGCCGATGAGCAGTTCTTC. Protein sequence: CASSPDPGGPADEQFF.

CDR3 in amino acids: CASASRPAGGTDTQYF. The CDR3 coding sequence is TGTGCCAGCGCGTCTCGCCCAGCGGGAGGCACAGATACGCAGTATTTT. V gene TRBV27 combines with J gene TRBJ2-3, with 8 bases that match TRBD2. CDR3 length: 16 amino acids. The V gene's germline CDR1 is MNHEY and CDR2 SMNVEV (reference sequence). V lost 8 bases and J lost 1; bases outside the gene matches: 11.

The rearrangement links TRBV27 to TRBJ2-7, with 7 bases lining up with TRBD2. The J segment lost 1 base and the V segment lost 5 bases, leaving 5 bases of the junction unmatched. The V gene's germline CDR1 is MNHEY and CDR2 SMNVEV (reference sequence). The CDR3 is 14 residues long. CDR3 in DNA: TGTGCCAGCAGTCAAAGCGGGGCGTCCTACGAGCAGTACTTC. Translated: CASSQSGASYEQYF.

The rearrangement links TRBV4-1 to TRBJ2-3; the D is unclear. CDR3 length: 15 amino acids. Germline V CDR1 and CDR2: MGHRA, YSYEKL. V lost 5 bases and J lost 1, with 13 bases in between. CDR3 DNA: TGCGCCAGCAGCGTTGAAAGGGCTCGCACAGATACGCAGTATTTT. Translation: CASSVERARTDTQYF.

Concerning this clone itself: A much larger clone is a single base away; this may be a read error. The sample contains more than one DNA sequence encoding this CDR3. J is TRBJ2-5 and V is TRBV19; no clear D. The CDR3 is 12 amino acids. CDR1 is LNHDA, CDR2 SQIVND, per germline (reference sequence). V shed 0 bases and J shed 5 bases, with 4 bases lying between them. CDR3 DNA: TGTGCCAGTAGTATAGAGCCCGAGACCCAGTACTTC. This gives the protein CASSIEPETQYF. Full variable domain (remainder filled in from reference TRBV19 and TRBJ2-5): DGGITQSPKYLFRKEGQNVTLSCEQNLNHDAMYWYRQDPGQGLRLIYYSQIVNDFQKGDIAEGYSVSREKKESFPLTVTSAQKNPTAFYLCASSIEPETQYFGPGTRLLVL.

V is TRBV19 and J is TRBJ2-1; D uncertain. Trimming took off 2 bases at V and 7 bases at J, with 6 bases between the two ends. The CDR3 is 12 residues long. In germline, CDR1 is LNHDA, CDR2 SQIVND (reference sequence). For the CDR3, the DNA is TGTGCCAGTAGTATACTTGAGAATGAGCAGTTCTTC. Its translation: CASSILENEQFF. The whole variable domain, remainder taken from reference TRBV19 and TRBJ2-1, is DGGITQSPKYLFRKEGQNVTLSCEQNLNHDAMYWYRQDPGQGLRLIYYSQIVNDFQKGDIAEGYSVSREKKESFPLTVTSAQKNPTAFYLCASSILENEQFFGPGTRLTVL.

The chain employs TRBV2 and TRBJ2-7; tentative D call: TRBD1 (5 bases). This CDR3 is 12 amino acids long. Trimming cost V 8 bases and J 4 bases, with 12 bases left between them. Germline V gene lookup returns CDR1 SNHLY and CDR2 FYNNEI. The CDR3 DNA reads as TGTGCCAGCGGGCTGGGGCTTTACGAGCAGTACTTC. Translation gives CASGLGLYEQYF. The full variable domain, rest sourced from reference TRBV2 and TRBJ2-7, is EPEVTQTPSHQVTQMGQEVILRCVPISNHLYFYWYRQILGQKVEFLVSFYNNEISEKSEIFDDQFSVERPDGSNFTLKIRSTKLEDSAMYFCASGLGLYEQYFGPGTRLTVT.

The rearrangement links TRBV5-4 to TRBJ2-3; 11 bases fit TRBD1. The CDR3 consists of 15 residues. Per germline, CDR1 SGHNT and CDR2 YYREEE (reference sequence). The trim removed 4 bases at V and 3 bases at J, leaving 4 bases unmatched. CDR3 nucleotides: TGTGCCAGCAGCCCCCGGGACAGGGGGACAGATACGCAGTATTTT. Translated: CASSPRDRGTDTQYF.

The chain links TRBV4-2 to TRBJ2-3, with 11 nucleotides matching TRBD2. The CDR3 sequence is 16 residues long. J was trimmed by 1 base and V by 5 bases; bases with no gene match: 5. Germline-derived CDR1 and CDR2 are LGHNA and YNFKEQ. CDR3 coding DNA: TGTGCCAGCAGCGAAACGACTAGCGGGGGCACAGATACGCAGTATTTT. Its protein product is CASSETTSGGTDTQYF.

The chain uses TRBV11-2 and TRBJ2-2; 13 bases agree with TRBD2. CDR3 length: 18 amino acids. CDR1 SGHAT and CDR2 FQNNGV come from the germline V gene. The V gene end was trimmed by 0 bases and the J gene end by 3 bases; junction bases not matched to a gene: 4. CDR3 nucleotide sequence: TGTGCCAGCAGCTTAGATGGACTAGCGGGAGTTTACACCGGGGAGCTGTTTTTT. It translates to CASSLDGLAGVYTGELFF. The variable domain in full, with the rest retrieved from reference TRBV11-2 and TRBJ2-2, is EAGVAQSPRYKIIEKRQSVAFWCNPISGHATLYWYQQILGQGPKLLIQFQNNGVVDDSQLPKDRFSAERLKGVDSTLKIQPAKLEDSAVYLCASSLDGLAGVYTGELFFGEGSRLTVL.

V and J are TRBV9 and TRBJ2-2; D is perhaps TRBD2 (6 bases). Germline CDR1 and CDR2: SGDLS and YYNGEE. Trimming removed 0 bases at V and 7 bases at J, with 10 bases between. The CDR3 is 14 amino acids. CDR3 bases: TGTGCCAGCAGCGTAGATGGAGGGTACGGGGAGCTGTTTTTT. It translates to CASSVDGGYGELFF. Full variable domain (remainder filled in from reference TRBV9 and TRBJ2-2): DSGVTQTPKHLITATGQRVTLRCSPRSGDLSVYWYQQSLDQGLQFLIQYYNGEERAKGNILERFSAQQFPDLHSELNLSSLELGDSALYFCASSVDGGYGELFFGEGSRLTVL.

The V call is TRBV5-1, the J call TRBJ2-5, with D maybe TRBD2 (6 bases). V lost 0 bases, J lost 2 bases, and 11 bases lay in between. There are 15 residues in the CDR3. Germline V gene lookup returns CDR1 SGHRS and CDR2 YFSETQ. The CDR3 loop reads CASSLAASEQETQYF. The CDR3 DNA follows: TGCGCCAGCAGCTTGGCGGCTAGCGAGCAAGAGACCCAGTACTTC.